A single sample is the source of the 22 T cell receptor beta chains below, sequenced in a study of regulatory T cells in long-lasting Graves disease. Construction of TCR beta libraries relied on iRepertoire HTBI primers and on Arm-PCR targeting CDR3 regions. MiXCR, run by TCRdb on the multiplex PCR reads, gives a single entry per CDR3 protein. This table has roughly 420,000 distinct CDR3 sequences, about 16% appearing once. Time point denoted: newly diagnosed GD, antithyroid drugs for less than 3 months. The TCR library was prepared using RNA isolated from PBMCs. The sample was also reused in another study, on T cells in Graves' hyperthyroidism and ophthalmopathy.

Specimen: peripheral blood mononuclear cells (PBMCs), collected at new diagnosis, from a patient treated with antithyroid drugs. These receptor sequences come from a woman under 30 with Graves disease.

This clonotype was seen repeatedly, ten times or more. As DNA, the CDR3 is TGTGCCACCAGCAGTAACAGGGGTATGAGCAATCAGCCCCAGCATTTT. It is translated as CATSSNRGMSNQPQHF. V and J are TRBV15 and TRBJ1-5; TRBD1 agrees at 7 bases. V dropped 3 bases and J dropped 1; count of bases not matched to a gene: 6. The germline V gene has CDR1 LNHNV and CDR2 YYDKDF (reference sequence). The CDR3 sequence is 16 residues long.

This clonotype was seen ten or more times. This chain joins TRBV18 and TRBJ2-2, with D unresolved. From germline, CDR1 is KGHSH and CDR2 LQKENI. The CDR3 contains 15 residues. Trimming pared 8 bases from V and 1 base from J, leaving 14 bases between. CDR3 in amino acids: CASTTLAENTGELFF. The CDR3 DNA follows: TGTGCCAGCACCACTCTGGCGGAGAACACCGGGGAGCTGTTTTTT. Full variable domain (remainder filled in from reference TRBV18 and TRBJ2-2): NAGVMQNPRHLVRRRGQEARLRCSPMKGHSHVYWYRQLPEEGLKFMVYLQKENIIDESGMPKERFSAEFPKEGPSILRIQQVVRGDSAAYFCASTTLAENTGELFFGEGSRLTVL.

This clonotype was counted many times. The chain couples TRBV15 to TRBJ2-7; 7 bases match TRBD1. The CDR3 runs 17 residues. Germline V gene lookup returns CDR1 LNHNV and CDR2 YYDKDF (reference sequence). J gave up 6 bases and V 3 bases, and 17 bases lay outside the gene matches. The CDR3: CATSRGRDSQLDGEQYF. CDR3 nucleotides: TGTGCCACCAGCAGGGGCCGGGACAGCCAGCTTGACGGCGAGCAGTACTTC.

This clonotype was detected many times. V gene TRBV18 combines with J gene TRBJ2-1, with 8 bases aligning to TRBD2. After removal of 9 bases from V and 0 bases from J, the junction contained 10 bases not matched to a gene. The CDR3 is 16 amino acids. Germline CDR1 and CDR2: KGHSH and LQKENI. The CDR3 is CASSPRGGSSYNEQFF. In DNA form, the CDR3 reads TGTGCCAGTAGTCCCCGGGGGGGGAGCTCCTACAATGAGCAGTTCTTC.

This clonotype came up a few times. This rearrangement joins TRBV3-1 to TRBJ1-6; D unresolved. The CDR3 runs to 12 residues. V lost 4 bases to trimming and J lost 9 bases, with 7 bases between them. Germline assignment: CDR1 LGHDT and CDR2 YNNKEL (reference sequence). For the CDR3, the DNA is TGTGCCAGCAGCCGAGAGGGTTCACCCCTCCACTTT. This encodes CASSREGSPLHF.

This clonotype was picked up many times. The chain has TRBV6-1 and TRBJ1-1, with no clear D. Trimming pared 8 bases from V and 5 bases from J, leaving 12 bases between. Germline CDR1 is MNHNS and CDR2 is SASEGT. The CDR3 runs 12 residues. The CDR3 region is CASWKVWTEAFF. In DNA, the CDR3 is TGTGCCAGCTGGAAAGTGTGGACTGAAGCTTTCTTT.

This clonotype was recorded at least ten times. V gene TRBV6-1 combines with J gene TRBJ2-6; D possibly corresponds to TRBD2 (5 bases). V dropped 9 bases and J dropped 4 bases, with 16 bases sitting between them. Per germline, CDR1 MNHNS and CDR2 SASEGT. This CDR3 is 15 amino acids long. The CDR3 DNA reads as TGTGCCAGTACCCGAGCTAGCCTCGGGGCCAACGTCCTGACTTTC. Amino acid sequence: CASTRASLGANVLTF.

The V call is TRBV7-9, the J call TRBJ2-5; D is undetermined. This CDR3 has 15 amino acids. Trimming took 4 bases from V and 1 from J, leaving 13 bases between them. Looked up from germline, CDR1 is SEHNR and CDR2 is FQNEAQ (reference sequence). The CDR3 region is CASSSGPEAQETQYF. CDR3 nucleotide sequence: TGTGCCAGCAGCTCAGGTCCAGAGGCCCAAGAGACCCAGTACTTC.

There are many counts of this clonotype. The chain uses TRBV28 and TRBJ2-1; D is perhaps TRBD2 (5 bases). V lost 4 bases, J lost 7 bases, and 11 bases lay in between. CDR3 length equals 13 residues. Germline-derived CDR1 and CDR2 are MDHEN and SYDVKM. The CDR3 DNA sequence: TGTGCCAGCAGTTCAACAGAGGGAAATGAGCAGTTCTTC. Residues: CASSSTEGNEQFF.

This clonotype has ten or more counts. The CDR3 is CASSQDPGLVSNEQFF. CDR3 DNA: TGTGCCAGCAGCCAAGACCCGGGACTAGTGAGCAATGAGCAGTTCTTC. This chain joins TRBV3-1 and TRBJ2-1; 8 bases map to TRBD2. This CDR3 comprises 16 residues. V lost 0 bases, J lost 6 bases, and 7 bases stayed unmatched. The germline V gene encodes CDR1 LGHDT and CDR2 YNNKEL (reference sequence).

The chain combines TRBV6-1 with TRBJ2-1; 7 bases match TRBD1. This CDR3 comprises 14 residues. Trimming removed 7 bases from V and 5 bases from J; junction bases left unmatched: 8. Germline V gene data show CDR1 as MNHNS and CDR2 as SASEGT. CDR3 sequence reads: CASTFRGTDNEQFF. The CDR3 region has the DNA TGTGCCAGCACCTTCAGGGGGACAGACAATGAGCAGTTCTTC.

This clonotype was counted many times. The V call is TRBV5-1, the J call TRBJ1-5; 9 nucleotides line up with TRBD1. Germline V CDR1 and CDR2: SGHRS, YFSETQ. V shed 0 bases and J 3 bases; nucleotides not matched to a gene: 7. The CDR3 consists of 17 residues. The CDR3 here is CASSLGTGTGNNQPQHF. CDR3 nucleotide sequence: TGCGCCAGCAGCTTGGGAACCGGGACAGGGAACAATCAGCCCCAGCATTTT.

Remarks on this clonotype: A far larger clone is only one base removed, so a read error is likely. This sequence joins TRBV6-1 and TRBJ2-7, with 9 bases matching TRBD2. The germline CDR1 and CDR2 sequences are MNHNS and SASEGT. The CDR3 loop spans 14 amino acids. V shed 7 bases and J 0 bases; nucleotides not matched to a gene: 4. This chain's CDR3 is CASILSGSSYEQYF. In nucleotides, the CDR3 is TGTGCCAGCATCCTTAGCGGGAGCTCCTACGAGCAGTACTTC.

The sample holds a few counts of this clonotype. The chain couples TRBV20-1 to TRBJ1-5; weak D call: TRBD1 (6 bases). Deletions cut 0 bases from V and 5 bases from J, with 17 bases between. CDR3 size: 16 residues. Germline CDR1 is DFQATT and CDR2 is SNEGSKA (reference sequence). The CDR3 is CSARDFEQGFYQPQHF. CDR3 sequence (DNA): TGCAGTGCTAGAGATTTCGAACAGGGATTCTATCAGCCCCAGCATTTT.

In its sample, this clonotype was seen many times. The rearrangement joins TRBV12-3 or TRBV12-4 to TRBJ2-1, with 13 bases aligning to TRBD2. J was trimmed by 6 bases and V by 6 bases; bases with no gene match: 2. The CDR3 is 14 amino acids. In DNA, the CDR3 is TGTGCCAGCAGCGGGACTAGCGGGATCAATGAGCAGTTCTTC. Its protein product is CASSGTSGINEQFF.

This clonotype was recorded a few times. This chain connects TRBV5-6 to TRBJ1-1; 8 bases match TRBD1. Germline assignment: CDR1 SGHDT and CDR2 YYEEEE. The CDR3 is 16 amino acids. With V trimmed by 6 bases and J by 6 bases, 16 bases remained unmatched. In nucleotides, the CDR3 is TGTGCCAGCACCCTGTGGGTGGACAGGGCAGGGGCTGAAGCTTTCTTT. This translates into CASTLWVDRAGAEAFF. Full variable domain (remainder filled in from reference TRBV5-6 and TRBJ1-1): DAGVTQSPTHLIKTRGQQVTLRCSPKSGHDTVSWYQQALGQGPQFIFQYYEEEERQRGNFPDRFSGHQFPNYSSELNVNALLLGDSALYLCASTLWVDRAGAEAFFGQGTRLTVV.

On this clonotype: This sequence is one base from a far larger clone and is likely a read error. This chain connects TRBV28 to TRBJ2-7; perhaps TRBD2 as D (5 bases). The closer fit of TRBJ2-6 to the DNA end suggests the J call may be wrong. The germline V gene encodes CDR1 MDHEN and CDR2 SYDVKM. The CDR3 has 14 amino acids. The CDR3 DNA is TGTGCCAGCAGTTTAGAGGGTGGGGTCAACGTCCTGACTTTC. Protein sequence: CASSLEGGVNVLTF.

This clonotype was found many times. V and J are TRBV28 and TRBJ2-7; 11 nucleotides align to TRBD2. This CDR3 region has 16 residues. Germline CDR1 and CDR2: MDHEN and SYDVKM. J gave up 3 bases and V 5 bases, and 9 bases lay outside the gene matches. CDR3 nucleotide sequence: TGTGCCAGCAGTAATTTACTAGCGGGAGAAGTCTACGAGCAGTACTTC. Its protein is CASSNLLAGEVYEQYF.

V is TRBV12-3 or TRBV12-4 and J is TRBJ2-1, with 10 nucleotides matching TRBD2. This CDR3 comprises 16 residues. Trimming took 2 bases from V and 8 from J; bases not matched to a gene: 9. CDR3 coding DNA: TGTGCCAGCAGTTTATCTGCTAGCGGGAGTAGCTATGAGCAGTTCTTC. Protein sequence: CASSLSASGSSYEQFF.

This clonotype was recorded at least ten times. Its ends do not fully match the called genes, so a read error is possible. This chain connects TRBV4-3 to TRBJ2-5; D possibly matches TRBD1 or TRBD2 (6 bases each). The CDR3 length is 14 residues. Germline-derived CDR1 and CDR2 are LGHNA and YSLEER. DNA of the CDR3: TGTGCCAGCTCCCAAACCGGGGGCGGTGAGACCCAGTACTTC. Its translation: CASSQTGGGETQYF.

Concerning this clonotype itself: This may stem from a read error, because a much larger clone lies one nucleotide away. The chain uses TRBV30 and TRBJ1-2; no reliable D call. CDR3 size: 12 residues. Germline loops: CDR1 GTSNPN, CDR2 SVGIG (reference sequence). The CDR3 nucleotides read TGTGCCTGGAGTCCAAATAACTATGTCTACACCTTC. Protein: CAWSPNNYVYTF.

The chain joins TRBV30 to TRBJ2-1; 7 bases match TRBD2. Germline V gene lookup returns CDR1 GTSNPN and CDR2 SVGIG (reference sequence). The CDR3 covers 12 residues. The junction had 9 bases not matched to a gene; V was cut back by 1 base and J by 15 bases. The CDR3 DNA reads as TGTGCCTGGAGTGCAACCTCCGGGAGGTCGTTCTTC. Protein: CAWSATSGRSFF.